A single sample is the source of the 28 T cell receptor beta chains below, sequenced in a study of T cells after yellow fever vaccination (dated by TCRdb to the late 2010s). The receptor library was made with 5' RACE. Sequencer: Illumina NovaSeq 6000. TCRdb's own reprocessing of the public reads used fastp at Q25 and MiXCR and kept productive beta chains. Here each entry gathers all rows of one CDR3 protein and keeps the most common genes and DNA. In this sample the table shows 300,000 or so distinct CDR3 sequences, 3% to 4.5% of which occur a single time. The ten largest account for roughly a quarter of the sample. The sample's treatment or condition, from its label and the paper: live attenuated yellow fever vaccine strain. This specimen was PBMCs, taken 5 days after the yellow fever booster vaccination. The receptors stem from a man aged 18 to 29 who received the YFV17D yellow fever vaccine.

This clonotype was seen only a few times. CDR3 nucleotide sequence: TGTGCCAGCAGTTGGGACCGAAACTACGAGCAGTACGTC. This codes for CASSWDRNYEQYV. The chain is built from TRBV6-2 or TRBV6-3 and TRBJ2-7; the D gene could be TRBD1 or TRBD2 (5 bases each). The CDR3 extends over 13 amino acids. V was clipped by 4 bases and J by 3 bases, with 10 bases between them. Germline CDR1 and CDR2: MNHEY and SVGEGT.

The chain joins TRBV6-4 to TRBJ2-3; D is uncertain. Trimming took 0 bases from V and 1 from J, leaving 8 bases between them. The CDR3 contains 15 residues. Germline-derived CDR1 and CDR2 are MRHNA and SNTAGT. CDR3 sequence: CASSDSGFGTDTQYF. As DNA, the CDR3 is TGTGCCAGCAGTGACTCAGGGTTTGGCACAGATACGCAGTATTTT.

The J gene is TRBJ1-2, the V gene TRBV3-1; weak D call: TRBD1 (6 bases). Germline V gene lookup returns CDR1 LGHDT and CDR2 YNNKEL (reference sequence). CDR3 length equals 16 residues. Trimming stripped 4 bases from V and 0 bases from J, with 15 bases between. The CDR3 DNA is TGTGCCAGCAGCCGGATGCTCGGGGGCACTAACTATGGCTACACCTTC. Encoded protein: CASSRMLGGTNYGYTF.

This clonotype was seen a few times. This chain joins TRBV25-1 and TRBJ1-5; 9 bases map to TRBD1. The CDR3 is 13 amino acids. After removal of 4 bases from V and 9 bases from J, the junction contained 4 bases not matched to a gene. From germline, CDR1 is MGHDK and CDR2 SYGVNS. CDR3 sequence reads: CASSGTGDGPQHF. CDR3 nucleotide sequence: TGTGCCAGCAGTGGGACAGGGGATGGGCCCCAGCATTTT. Together with reference TRBV25-1 and TRBJ1-5, the CDR3 gives the full variable domain: EADIYQTPRYLVIGTGKKITLECSQTMGHDKMYWYQQDPGMELHLIHYSYGVNSTEKGDLSSESTVSRIRTEHFPLTLESARPSHTSQYLCASSGTGDGPQHFGDGTRLSIL.

This clonotype was seen at least ten times. The chain uses TRBV5-4 and TRBJ1-2; D is possibly TRBD1 (5 bases). The CDR3 length is 13 residues. V was trimmed by 2 bases and J by 8 bases, leaving 13 bases between them. Germline CDR1 is SGHNT and CDR2 is YYREEE (reference sequence). CDR3 bases: TGTGCCAGCAGCTTCTCCAGGGCTGCCGGCTACACCTTC. Protein: CASSFSRAAGYTF.

V and J are TRBV27 and TRBJ1-2; 10 bases map to TRBD1. The V gene's germline CDR1 is MNHEY and CDR2 SMNVEV (reference sequence). The CDR3 totals 17 residues. J was trimmed by 4 bases and V by 5 bases; bases with no gene match: 13. CDR3 nucleotides: TGTGCCAGCAGTCCAGGGACAGGGGTCCCTCCTTTCTATGGCTACACCTTC. This translates into CASSPGTGVPPFYGYTF.

This chain connects TRBV9 to TRBJ2-6; D is perhaps TRBD2 (5 bases). V lost 3 bases, J lost 1 base, and 8 bases lay in between. The CDR3 loop spans 15 amino acids. CDR1 is SGDLS, CDR2 YYNGEE, per germline. Here the CDR3 DNA reads TGTGCCAGCAGCGCGACGGGGTCTGGGGCCAACGTCCTGACTTTC. Its translation: CASSATGSGANVLTF.

This clonotype has just a few counts. This chain uses TRBV6-1 with TRBJ2-3; 7 positions agree with TRBD2. This CDR3 contains 17 residues. Trimming took 6 bases from V and 2 from J; bases not matched to a gene: 14. The germline CDR1 and CDR2 sequences are MNHNS and SASEGT. CDR3: CASRLWTSWDYTDTQYF. The CDR3 DNA reads as TGTGCCAGCAGGTTATGGACTAGTTGGGACTACACAGATACGCAGTATTTT.

This clonotype showed up many times. The chain recombines TRBV10-3 with TRBJ2-1, with D unresolved. Trimming left V 6 bases short and J 10 bases short, with 13 bases between. The CDR3 loop spans 12 amino acids. The germline CDR1 and CDR2 sequences are ENHRY and SYGVKD. In DNA form, the CDR3 reads TGTGCCATCAGGGGTCTGGCTCGGGAGCAGTTCTTC. This gives the protein CAIRGLAREQFF.

This clonotype was seen a few times. The V call is TRBV29-1, the J call TRBJ2-1; 13 bases are a match to TRBD2. Germline V CDR1 and CDR2: SQVTM, ANQGSEA. The V gene end was trimmed by 5 bases and the J gene end by 0 bases; junction bases not matched to a gene: 10. This CDR3 region has 18 residues. The CDR3 nucleotides are TGCAGCGTTCGTCGACTAGCGGGGGGCCCGAGCTCCTACAATGAGCAGTTCTTC. Its translation: CSVRRLAGGPSSYNEQFF.

The table lists this clonotype with a few counts. The CDR3 loop is CASNNHDRGVDGYTF. DNA for the CDR3: TGTGCCAGCAATAACCACGACAGGGGGGTAGATGGCTACACCTTC. The genes are TRBV6-5 and TRBJ1-2; TRBD1 matches 9 bases. The germline CDR1 and CDR2 sequences are MNHEY and SVGAGI. The V and J ends lost 7 bases and 6 bases, in that order; junction bases with no gene match: 12. The CDR3 length is 15 residues.

The chain employs TRBV2 and TRBJ1-3; D is uncertain. The germline V gene encodes CDR1 SNHLY and CDR2 FYNNEI. V was cut by 7 bases and J by 4 bases, with 11 bases left in between. This CDR3 comprises 13 residues. The CDR3, as DNA: TGTGCCAGCACCATCAACAGAGGAAACACCATATATTTT. The encoded protein is CASTINRGNTIYF.

This clonotype was picked up many times. V usage is TRBV7-2 and J usage is TRBJ2-1, with no clear D. The ends were cut back, 8 bases at V and 3 bases at J, with 5 bases in the middle. Germline V gene lookup returns CDR1 SGHTA and CDR2 FQGNSA. The CDR3 runs to 11 residues. The CDR3 loop is CASSFYNEQFF. The CDR3 DNA reads as TGTGCCAGCTCATTCTACAATGAGCAGTTCTTC.

The chain uses TRBV5-6 and TRBJ1-2, with D unclear. The CDR3 sequence is 12 residues long. The V end lost 7 bases, the J end lost 3 bases, and 10 bases lay between the germline ends. Germline loops: CDR1 SGHDT, CDR2 YYEEEE. CDR3 in amino acids: CASRGRDYGYTF. CDR3 bases: TGTGCCAGCCGAGGGCGCGACTATGGCTACACCTTC.

The rearrangement joins TRBV7-3 to TRBJ2-1; 11 nucleotides align to TRBD1. Germline assignment: CDR1 SGHTA and CDR2 FQGTGA. The V gene end was trimmed by 6 bases and the J gene end by 14 bases; junction bases not matched to a gene: 12. This CDR3 comprises 14 residues. CDR3 residues: CASSQDRGLWGKFF. As DNA, the CDR3 is TGTGCCAGCAGTCAGGACAGGGGGCTTTGGGGGAAGTTCTTC.

This clonotype showed up many times. This rearrangement joins TRBV6-6 to TRBJ1-6; tentatively, D is TRBD1 (6 bases). Germline loops: CDR1 MNHNY, CDR2 SVGAGI (reference sequence). Trimming left V 8 bases short and J 7 bases short, with 12 bases between. The CDR3 is 13 residues long. The CDR3 region has the DNA TGTGCCAGCCTGAGGGGGGCGAATTCACCCCTCCACTTT. It codes for CASLRGANSPLHF.

This clonotype was observed a handful of times. The chain recombines TRBV5-4 with TRBJ2-7, with TRBD1 as a possible D gene (6 bases). V lost 4 bases and J 0 bases, leaving 14 bases between the germline ends. Germline V lookup: CDR1 SGHNT, CDR2 YYREEE (reference sequence). The CDR3 totals 15 residues. The CDR3 reads CASSPDRVSSYEQYF. The CDR3 DNA reads TGTGCCAGCAGCCCGGACAGAGTGAGCTCCTACGAGCAGTACTTC. The variable domain in full, completed from reference TRBV5-4 and TRBJ2-7, reads ETGVTQSPTHLIKTRGQQVTLRCSSQSGHNTVSWYQQALGQGPQFIFQYYREEENGRGNFPPRFSGLQFPNYSSELNVNALELDDSALYLCASSPDRVSSYEQYFGPGTRLTVT.

This clonotype appeared many times. The chain carries TRBV20-1 and TRBJ2-1, with 8 positions matching TRBD1. The CDR3 covers 15 residues. The J segment lost 6 bases and the V segment lost 5 bases, leaving 12 bases of the junction unmatched. Germline loops: CDR1 DFQATT, CDR2 SNEGSKA (reference sequence). The CDR3 DNA reads TGCAGTGCTCCCCTCATGGAAACAGGGGGCAATGAGCAGTTCTTC. Its protein is CSAPLMETGGNEQFF.

Ten or more counts support this clonotype. The chain combines TRBV5-1 with TRBJ1-1; 10 nucleotides line up with TRBD1. V lost 0 bases to trimming and J lost 5 bases; unmatched junction nucleotides: 4. The CDR3 sequence is 15 residues long. Per germline, CDR1 SGHRS and CDR2 YFSETQ. The CDR3 DNA follows: TGCGCCAGCAGCTTGGGGGACAGGGGATTGACTGAAGCTTTCTTT. This sequence encodes CASSLGDRGLTEAFF.

This clonotype was seen more than once but under ten times. The rearrangement uses TRBV20-1 and TRBJ2-7; the match to TRBD1 covers 10 bases. The CDR3 has 13 residues. The ends lost 5 bases at V and 2 bases at J; junction bases unmatched: 3. Per germline, CDR1 DFQATT and CDR2 SNEGSKA (reference sequence). The CDR3 is CSAQGQGAYEQYF. DNA for the CDR3: TGCAGTGCTCAAGGACAGGGGGCCTACGAGCAGTACTTC.

This clonotype was counted ten times or more. The chain couples TRBV7-3 to TRBJ2-1; D might be TRBD2 (6 bases). V lost 1 base, J lost 2 bases, and 27 bases lay in between. Germline-derived CDR1 and CDR2 are SGHTA and FQGTGA. There are 21 residues in the CDR3. CDR3 amino acids: CASSLRHAAVDAGSPYNEQFF. The CDR3 coding sequence is TGTGCCAGCAGCTTAAGGCATGCAGCTGTAGACGCGGGGTCCCCCTACAATGAGCAGTTCTTC.

The sample holds a few counts of this clonotype. For the CDR3, the DNA is TGTGCCAGCAGACGCGGGGGAAGCTCCTACAATGAGCAGTTCTTC. Its translation: CASRRGGSSYNEQFF. The gene calls are TRBV6-2 or TRBV6-3 and TRBJ2-1; TRBD2 agrees at 7 bases. CDR1 MNHEY and CDR2 SVGEGT come from the germline V gene. Trimming at V came to 6 bases and at J to 0 bases, leaving 5 bases not matched to a gene. This CDR3 has 15 amino acids.

The chain carries TRBV19 and TRBJ2-3, with a possible D match to TRBD1 (6 bases). Germline CDR1 is LNHDA and CDR2 is SQIVND (reference sequence). Trimming removed 7 bases from V and 6 bases from J, with 17 bases in between. The CDR3 covers 14 residues. The CDR3 region is CASTQATGSDTQYF. The DNA for the CDR3 is TGTGCCAGTACCCAAGCAACAGGGTCGGATACGCAGTATTTT.

This clonotype was seen only a few times. The chain couples TRBV6-2 or TRBV6-3 to TRBJ1-4, with 8 bases lining up with TRBD1. Unmatched junction bases numbered 11, after V lost 7 bases and J lost 4 bases. From germline, CDR1 is MNHEY and CDR2 SVGEGT. The CDR3 has 16 amino acids. CDR3 DNA: TGTGCCAGCACGACCCCCCGGGACAGGCTTAATGAAAAACTGTTTTTT. Protein sequence: CASTTPRDRLNEKLFF.

This clonotype was detected many times. The V gene is TRBV12-3 or TRBV12-4, the J gene TRBJ2-3; 11 nucleotides agree with TRBD1. V lost 7 bases to trimming and J lost 5 bases; unmatched junction nucleotides: 2. The CDR3 loop spans 13 amino acids. The CDR3 sequence: CASKGTGGDTQYF. CDR3 coding DNA: TGTGCCAGCAAGGGGACAGGGGGAGATACGCAGTATTTT.

J is TRBJ2-7 and V is TRBV11-2; D gene ambiguous. The CDR3 covers 14 residues. Germline V gene data show CDR1 as SGHAT and CDR2 as FQNNGV. Deletions cut 1 base from V and 3 bases from J, with 10 bases between. The CDR3 region is CASSLGGGLYEQYF. CDR3 coding DNA: TGTGCCAGCAGCTTAGGGGGTGGGCTCTACGAGCAGTACTTC.

This clonotype was counted between two and nine times. CDR3 in amino acids: CSASLGVREKLFF. CDR3 DNA sequence: TGCAGTGCTAGCTTGGGGGTCAGGGAAAAACTGTTTTTT. This chain connects TRBV20-1 to TRBJ1-4; a weak D match, TRBD1 (5 bases). Germline CDR1 is DFQATT and CDR2 is SNEGSKA (reference sequence). The V gene lost 3 bases and the J gene lost 8 bases, with 13 bases spanning the gap. CDR3 size: 13 residues.

This clonotype was observed a few times. V is TRBV12-3 or TRBV12-4 and J is TRBJ2-5; D not resolved. This CDR3 contains 13 residues. The V and J ends lost 2 bases and 5 bases respectively, with 9 bases between them. CDR3 sequence reads: CASSLYSGETQYF. The CDR3 bases are TGTGCCAGCAGTTTATATTCTGGGGAGACCCAGTACTTC.